Listed below are T cell receptor beta chains from one sample, sequenced in a study of post-analysis software for immune sequencing data. TCRdb reprocessed the PCR reads with MiXCR, giving one entry per CDR3 protein. The table lists more than 450,000 distinct CDR3 sequences, around a third of them singletons. The material sequenced was blood. Every receptor here comes from a girl aged 2-17 years with multiple sclerosis. The CDR3 runs from the conserved cysteine through the conserved F or W. Fields, in order: D gene, clone size, V gene, J gene, CDR3 protein, CDR3 DNA. The D gene is left open where the match is weak. The size of a clone is reported for some rows only, either as once, few or many, or as a class for expanded clones.

.	few	TRBV13	TRBJ2-3	CASSQRRGSTDTQYF	TGTGCCAGCAGCCAAAGGAGGGGGAGCACAGATACGCAGTATTTT
.	few	TRBV7-9	TRBJ2-7	CASSLFLKDGQYF	TGTGCCAGCAGCTTATTCCTAAAAGACGGGCAGTACTTC
TRBD2	.	TRBV27	TRBJ2-3	CASSLLVSGGSTDTQYF	TGTGCCAGCAGTTTATTAGTTAGCGGGGGGAGCACAGATACGCAGTATTTT
TRBD1	many	TRBV20-1	TRBJ1-2	CSALPIRDRVIRGYTF	TGCAGTGCTCTGCCTATCCGGGACAGGGTGATTAGGGGCTACACCTTC
.	.	TRBV2	TRBJ1-5	CASRGSPGQPQHF	TGTGCCAGCAGGGGAAGCCCGGGTCAGCCCCAGCATTTT
TRBD2	.	TRBV6-2/TRBV6-3	TRBJ2-1	CASSTGTITYNEQFF	TGTGCCAGCAGCACCGGGACTATCACATACAATGAGCAGTTCTTC
.	.	TRBV9	TRBJ1-2	CVSSVDHVGSGYTF	TGTGTCAGCAGCGTAGATCATGTGGGAAGTGGCTACACCTTC
TRBD2	few	TRBV6-6	TRBJ2-3	CASSYRASGTSTDTQYF	TGTGCCAGCAGTTACAGGGCTAGCGGAACCAGCACAGATACGCAGTATTTT
TRBD2	few	TRBV7-9	TRBJ2-3	CASSSNRDYHTDTQYF	TGTGCCAGCAGCTCTAATCGGGACTACCACACAGATACGCAGTATTTT
.	few	TRBV20-1	TRBJ1-6	CSARDGLSPLHF	TGCAGTGCTAGAGATGGGTTGTCACCCCTCCACTTT
.	few	TRBV12-3/TRBV12-4	TRBJ1-5	CASSLSFGQSHQPQHF	TGTGCCAGCAGTTTAAGCTTTGGACAGTCCCATCAGCCCCAGCATTTT
TRBD1	.	TRBV5-1	TRBJ1-2	CASSWTGQGDYGYTF	TGCGCCAGCAGCTGGACGGGACAGGGGGACTATGGCTACACCTTC
.	.	TRBV5-1	TRBJ2-1	CASSLGALSSYNEQFF	TGCGCCAGCAGCTTGGGGGCCCTGAGCTCCTACAATGAGCAGTTCTTC
TRBD2	.	TRBV20-1	TRBJ2-3	CSASASGGGRADTQYF	TGCAGTGCTAGCGCCAGCGGCGGGGGTAGAGCAGATACGCAGTATTTT
.	.	TRBV7-9	TRBJ2-7	CASRLDRTSYEQYF	TGTGCCAGCAGACTAGACAGGACCTCCTACGAGCAGTACTTC
.	.	TRBV9	TRBJ2-1	CASSVGPLLPNEQFF	TGTGCCAGCAGCGTAGGCCCATTACTCCCCAATGAGCAGTTCTTC
TRBD1	.	TRBV12-3/TRBV12-4	TRBJ1-1	CASSFPADREGTEAFF	TGTGCCAGCAGTTTCCCCGCCGACAGGGAGGGCACTGAAGCTTTCTTT
TRBD2	.	TRBV20-1	TRBJ2-7	CSARVPSGYNEQYF	TGCAGTGCTAGAGTGCCTAGCGGTTACAATGAGCAGTACTTC
TRBD1	few	TRBV20-1	TRBJ2-4	CSETQGANIQYF	TGCAGTGAGACACAGGGGGCGAACATTCAGTACTTC
.	.	TRBV3-1	TRBJ1-2	CASSQDPGSGYTF	TGTGCCAGCAGCCAAGACCCAGGGTCTGGCTACACCTTC
TRBD2	few	TRBV10-3	TRBJ2-1	CAISATSGGSASYNEQFF	TGTGCCATCAGTGCGACTAGCGGGGGATCGGCCTCCTACAATGAGCAGTTCTTC
.	few	TRBV5-1	TRBJ2-3	CASSLHQATDTQYF	TGCGCCAGCAGCTTGCACCAGGCCACAGATACGCAGTATTTT